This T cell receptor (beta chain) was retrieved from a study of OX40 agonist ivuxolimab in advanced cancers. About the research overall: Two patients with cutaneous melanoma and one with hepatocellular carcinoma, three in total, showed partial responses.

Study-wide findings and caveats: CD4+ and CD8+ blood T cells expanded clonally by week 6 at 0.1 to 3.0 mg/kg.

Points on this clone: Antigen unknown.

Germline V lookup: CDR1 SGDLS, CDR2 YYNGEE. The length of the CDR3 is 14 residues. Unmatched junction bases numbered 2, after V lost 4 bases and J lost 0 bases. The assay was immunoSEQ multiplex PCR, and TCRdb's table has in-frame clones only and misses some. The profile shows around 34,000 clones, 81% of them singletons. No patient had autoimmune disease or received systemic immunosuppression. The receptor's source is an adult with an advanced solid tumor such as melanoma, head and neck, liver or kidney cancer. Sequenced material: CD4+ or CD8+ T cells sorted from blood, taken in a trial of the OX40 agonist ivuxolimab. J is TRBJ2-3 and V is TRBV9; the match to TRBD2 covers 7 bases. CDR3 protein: CASSLAASTDTQYF. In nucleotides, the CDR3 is TGTGCCAGCAGCCTAGCGGCTAGCACAGATACGCAGTATTTT.